This T cell receptor beta chain was sequenced in a study of molecular identifiers for immune sequencing clone quantification. Overall study: For replicates, RNA isolated from around 20,000 or 100,000 naive CD8 cells was divided into five portions, of which four were sequenced. Regarding the study as a whole: Barcode sharing among identical TCR molecules could make large clones appear smaller. In naive cells, under 1% of molecules belonged to clones above 20 RNA copies, against over 99% in effector cells.

This CDR3 is built from 16 residues. Germline lookup yields CDR1 MNHEY and CDR2 SVGEGT. Unmatched junction bases numbered 5, after V lost 5 bases and J lost 0 bases. This clonotype was observed at least ten times. Its antigen is as yet unknown. TCRdb reprocessed the PCR reads via MiXCR and lists one record per CDR3 protein. This table holds 88,000 or so distinct CDR3 sequences, roughly a fifth found once. Sorting isolated naive CD8 T cells as CD8+CD4-CCR7+CD45RA+ events. Sequenced: naive CD8+ T cells from blood, with Jurkat cell RNA spiked in. The sample's subset: FACS-sorted CD8+CD4-CCR7+CD45RA+ naive T cells. The gene calls are TRBV6-2 or TRBV6-3 and TRBJ2-3; TRBD1 agrees at 10 bases. This receptor was taken from a human donor in good health. Some libraries in this study had Jurkat cell RNA spiked in. The CDR3 loop is CASSTGDRGSTDTQYF. The CDR3 coding sequence is TGTGCCAGCAGTACCGGGGACAGGGGAAGCACAGATACGCAGTATTTT.